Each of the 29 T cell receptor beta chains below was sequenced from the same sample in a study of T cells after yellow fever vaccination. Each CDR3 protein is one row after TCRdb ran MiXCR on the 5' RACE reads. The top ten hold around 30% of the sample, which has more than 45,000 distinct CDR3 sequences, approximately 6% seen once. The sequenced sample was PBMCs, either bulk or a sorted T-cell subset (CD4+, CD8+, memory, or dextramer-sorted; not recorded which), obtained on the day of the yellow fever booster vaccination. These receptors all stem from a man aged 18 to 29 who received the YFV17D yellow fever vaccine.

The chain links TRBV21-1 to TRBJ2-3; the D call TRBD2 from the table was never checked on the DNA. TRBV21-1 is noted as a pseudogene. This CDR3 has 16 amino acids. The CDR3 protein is CASSLGEGRNLITQYF. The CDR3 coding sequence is TGTGCCAGCAGCCTCGGGGAGGGCCGAAATTTAATTACGCAGTATTTT.

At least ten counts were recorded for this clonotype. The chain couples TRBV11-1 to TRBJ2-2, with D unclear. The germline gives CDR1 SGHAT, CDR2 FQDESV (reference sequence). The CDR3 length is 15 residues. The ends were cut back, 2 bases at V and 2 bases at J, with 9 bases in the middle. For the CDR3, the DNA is TGTGCCAGCAGCTTATGGAGAGGAAACACCGGGGAGCTGTTTTTT. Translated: CASSLWRGNTGELFF.

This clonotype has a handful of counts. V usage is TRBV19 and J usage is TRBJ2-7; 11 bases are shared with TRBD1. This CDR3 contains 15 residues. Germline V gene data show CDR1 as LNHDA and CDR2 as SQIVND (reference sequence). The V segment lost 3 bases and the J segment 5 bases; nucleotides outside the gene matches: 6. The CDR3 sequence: CASSIPRTGGHEQYF. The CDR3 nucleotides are TGTGCCAGTAGTATCCCCAGGACAGGGGGCCACGAGCAGTACTTC.

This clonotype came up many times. CDR3 sequence: CASSYSQGTDTQYF. CDR3 coding DNA: TGTGCCAGCAGTTACTCCCAGGGAACAGATACGCAGTATTTT. The rearrangement uses TRBV6-5 and TRBJ2-3; D is perhaps TRBD1 (5 bases). CDR1 and CDR2 from the germline V gene are MNHEY and SVGAGI. V shed 0 bases and J shed 3 bases, with 7 bases lying between them. CDR3 size: 14 residues.

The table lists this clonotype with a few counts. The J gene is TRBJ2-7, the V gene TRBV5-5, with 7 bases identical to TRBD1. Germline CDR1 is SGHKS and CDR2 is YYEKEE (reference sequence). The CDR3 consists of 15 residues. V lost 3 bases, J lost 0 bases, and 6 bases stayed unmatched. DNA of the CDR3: TGTGCCAGCAGCTCGAGACAGGGAGCCTCCTACGAGCAGTACTTC. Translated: CASSSRQGASYEQYF.

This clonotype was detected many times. For the CDR3, the DNA is TGTGCCAGCAGTTTACGGGGGAACTATGGCTACACCTTC. It codes for CASSLRGNYGYTF. The chain combines TRBV12-3 or TRBV12-4 with TRBJ1-2; a weak D match, TRBD1 (5 bases). The length of the CDR3 is 13 residues. V lost 2 bases to trimming and J lost 2 bases, with 6 bases between them.

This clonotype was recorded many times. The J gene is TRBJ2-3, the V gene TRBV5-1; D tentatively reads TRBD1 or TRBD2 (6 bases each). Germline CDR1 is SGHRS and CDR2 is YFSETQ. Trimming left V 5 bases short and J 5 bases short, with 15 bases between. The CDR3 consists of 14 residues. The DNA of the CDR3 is TGCGCCAGCAGGGACCCGGGGGCGGAAGATACGCAGTATTTT. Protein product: CASRDPGAEDTQYF.

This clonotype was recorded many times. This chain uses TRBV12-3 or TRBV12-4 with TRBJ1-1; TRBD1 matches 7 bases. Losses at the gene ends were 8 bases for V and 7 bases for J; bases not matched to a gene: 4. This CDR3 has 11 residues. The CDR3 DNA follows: TGTGCCAGCTGGGACAGAGTTGAAGCTTTCTTT. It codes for CASWDRVEAFF.

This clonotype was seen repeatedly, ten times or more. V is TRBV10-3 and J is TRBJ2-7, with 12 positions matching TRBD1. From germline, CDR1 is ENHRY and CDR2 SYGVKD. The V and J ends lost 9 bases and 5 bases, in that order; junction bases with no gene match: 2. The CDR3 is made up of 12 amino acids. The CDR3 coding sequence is TGTGCCATGGGACAGGGGGCCGACGAGCAGTACTTC. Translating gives CAMGQGADEQYF.

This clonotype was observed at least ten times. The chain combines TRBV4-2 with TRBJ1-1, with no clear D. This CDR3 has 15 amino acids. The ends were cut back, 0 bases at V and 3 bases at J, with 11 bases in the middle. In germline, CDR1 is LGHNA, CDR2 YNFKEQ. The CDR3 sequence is CASSQDWKGYTEAFF. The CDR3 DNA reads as TGTGCCAGCAGCCAAGATTGGAAGGGCTACACTGAAGCTTTCTTT.

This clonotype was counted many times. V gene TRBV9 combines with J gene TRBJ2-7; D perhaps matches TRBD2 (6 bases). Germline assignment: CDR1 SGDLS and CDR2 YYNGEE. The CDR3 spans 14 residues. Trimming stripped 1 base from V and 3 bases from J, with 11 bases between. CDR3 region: CASSVMGEDYEQYF. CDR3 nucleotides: TGTGCCAGCAGCGTAATGGGGGAGGACTACGAGCAGTACTTC.

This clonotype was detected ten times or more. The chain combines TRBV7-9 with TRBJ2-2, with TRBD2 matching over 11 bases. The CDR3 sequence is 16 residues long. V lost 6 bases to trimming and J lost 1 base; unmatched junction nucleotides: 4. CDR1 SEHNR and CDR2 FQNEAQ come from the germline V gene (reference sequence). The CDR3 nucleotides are TGTGCCAGCAGTCCCGGACTAGCGGGGAACACCGGGGAGCTGTTTTTT. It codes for CASSPGLAGNTGELFF.

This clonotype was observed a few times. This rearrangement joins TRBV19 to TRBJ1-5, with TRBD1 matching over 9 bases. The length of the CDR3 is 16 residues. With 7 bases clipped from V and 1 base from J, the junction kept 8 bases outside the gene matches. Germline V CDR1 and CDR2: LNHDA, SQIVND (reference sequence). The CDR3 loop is CASKKDGTGSNQPQHF. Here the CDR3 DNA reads TGTGCCAGTAAGAAAGACGGGACAGGGAGCAATCAGCCCCAGCATTTT.

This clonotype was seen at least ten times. In nucleotides, the CDR3 is TGTGCCAGCAGTAGTACCTACGAGCAGTACGTC. Translated: CASSSTYEQYV. This chain uses TRBV6-2 or TRBV6-3 with TRBJ2-7; D uncertain. Between the trimmed V and J ends, which lost 5 bases and 2 bases, there was a span of 4 bases. CDR1 and CDR2 from the germline V gene are MNHEY and SVGEGT. The CDR3 has 11 residues.

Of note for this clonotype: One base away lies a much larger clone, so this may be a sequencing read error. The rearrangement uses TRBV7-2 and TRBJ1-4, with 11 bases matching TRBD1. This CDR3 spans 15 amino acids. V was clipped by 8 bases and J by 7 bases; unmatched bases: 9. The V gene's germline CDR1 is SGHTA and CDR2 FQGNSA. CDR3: CASCARTGGVEKLFF. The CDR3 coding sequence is TGTGCCAGCTGCGCCCGGACAGGGGGCGTTGAAAAACTGTTTTTT.

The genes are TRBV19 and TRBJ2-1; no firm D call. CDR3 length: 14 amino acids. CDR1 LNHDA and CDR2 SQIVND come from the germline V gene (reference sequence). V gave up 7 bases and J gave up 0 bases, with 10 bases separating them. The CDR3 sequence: CASKEHHSYNEQFF. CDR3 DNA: TGTGCCAGTAAAGAACACCACTCCTACAATGAGCAGTTCTTC.

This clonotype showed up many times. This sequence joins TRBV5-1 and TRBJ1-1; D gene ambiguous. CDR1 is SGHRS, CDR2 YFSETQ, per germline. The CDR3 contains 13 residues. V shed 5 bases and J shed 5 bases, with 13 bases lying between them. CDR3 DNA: TGCGCCAGCAGGGAGGGAACCGGAACTGAAGCTTTCTTT. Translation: CASREGTGTEAFF.

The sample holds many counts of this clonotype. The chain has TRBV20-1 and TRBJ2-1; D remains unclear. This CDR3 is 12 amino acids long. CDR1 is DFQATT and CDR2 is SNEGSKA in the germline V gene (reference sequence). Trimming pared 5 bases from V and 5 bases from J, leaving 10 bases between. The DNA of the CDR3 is TGCAGTGCTGGGCCCTCGGACAATGAGCAGTTCTTC. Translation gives CSAGPSDNEQFF.

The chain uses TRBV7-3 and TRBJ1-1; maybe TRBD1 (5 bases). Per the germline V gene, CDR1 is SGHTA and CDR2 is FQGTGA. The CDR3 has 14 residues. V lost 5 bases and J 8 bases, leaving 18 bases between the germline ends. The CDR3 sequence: CASSLTGLGGEAFF. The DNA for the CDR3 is TGTGCCAGCAGCCTCACCGGTCTTGGGGGGGAAGCTTTCTTT.

CDR3 loop: CANPSGSHGYTF. CDR3 in DNA: TGTGCCAACCCCTCGGGTAGCCATGGCTACACCTTC. The V and J genes are TRBV7-2 and TRBJ1-2, with D unclear. Germline loops: CDR1 SGHTA, CDR2 FQGNSA. CDR3 length: 12 amino acids. V lost 10 bases and J lost 6, with 15 bases in between.

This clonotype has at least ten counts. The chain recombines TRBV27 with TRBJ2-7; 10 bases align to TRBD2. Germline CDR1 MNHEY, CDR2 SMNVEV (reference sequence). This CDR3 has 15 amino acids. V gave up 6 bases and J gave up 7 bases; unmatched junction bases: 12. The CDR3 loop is CASSAVTSGFGEQYF. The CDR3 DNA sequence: TGTGCCAGCAGCGCCGTGACTAGCGGGTTCGGAGAGCAGTACTTC.

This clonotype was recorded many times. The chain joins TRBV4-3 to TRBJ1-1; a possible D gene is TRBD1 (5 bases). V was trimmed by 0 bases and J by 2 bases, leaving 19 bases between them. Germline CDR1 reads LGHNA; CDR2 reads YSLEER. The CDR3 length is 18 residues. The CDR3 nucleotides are TGCGCCAGCAGCCAAGAGGCCGGGGGGGTCGGAGATAACACTGAAGCTTTCTTT. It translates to CASSQEAGGVGDNTEAFF.

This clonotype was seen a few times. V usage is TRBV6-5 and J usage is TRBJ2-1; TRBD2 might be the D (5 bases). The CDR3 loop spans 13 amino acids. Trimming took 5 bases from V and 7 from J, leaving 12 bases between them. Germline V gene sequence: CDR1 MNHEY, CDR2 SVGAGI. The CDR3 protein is CASSIGKGNEQFF. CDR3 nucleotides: TGTGCCAGCAGTATCGGGAAAGGGAATGAGCAGTTCTTC.

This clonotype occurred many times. CDR3 in DNA: TGCGCCAGCAGCCCCACTGGGGCCCCAGGGCGGGAGACCCAGTACTTC. Its protein is CASSPTGAPGRETQYF. The chain links TRBV5-1 to TRBJ2-5; D is perhaps TRBD1 (5 bases). CDR3 size: 16 residues. Germline assignment: CDR1 SGHRS and CDR2 YFSETQ. Trimming shortened V by 4 bases and J by 5 bases, and 21 bases separated the two germline ends. Full variable domain (missing parts from reference TRBV5-1 and TRBJ2-5): KAGVTQTPRYLIKTRGQQVTLSCSPISGHRSVSWYQQTPGQGLQFLFEYFSETQRNKGNFPGRFSGRQFSNSRSEMNVSTLELGDSALYLCASSPTGAPGRETQYFGPGTRLLVL.

The CDR3 DNA reads as TGTGCCAGCAGATCCTCAGGGGCCTACGAGCAGTACTTC. Amino acid sequence: CASRSSGAYEQYF. The chain couples TRBV2 to TRBJ2-7; a weak D match, TRBD1 (6 bases). The germline V and J ends were trimmed by 6 bases and 2 bases, with 11 bases remaining between them. This CDR3 has 13 amino acids. CDR1 is SNHLY and CDR2 is FYNNEI in the germline V gene.

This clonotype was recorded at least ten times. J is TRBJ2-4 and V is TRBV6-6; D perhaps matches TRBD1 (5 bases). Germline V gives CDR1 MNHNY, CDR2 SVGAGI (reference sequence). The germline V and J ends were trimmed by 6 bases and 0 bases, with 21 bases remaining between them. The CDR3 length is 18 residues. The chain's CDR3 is CASSLDITQLLAKNIQYF. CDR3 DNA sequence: TGTGCCAGCAGCTTGGACATAACTCAACTCCTAGCCAAAAACATTCAGTACTTC.

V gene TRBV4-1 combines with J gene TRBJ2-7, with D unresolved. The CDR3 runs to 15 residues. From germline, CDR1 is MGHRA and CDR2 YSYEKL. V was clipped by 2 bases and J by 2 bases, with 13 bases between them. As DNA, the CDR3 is TGCGCCAGCAGCCAAAGATCACTGACAACCTACGAGCAGTACTTC. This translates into CASSQRSLTTYEQYF.

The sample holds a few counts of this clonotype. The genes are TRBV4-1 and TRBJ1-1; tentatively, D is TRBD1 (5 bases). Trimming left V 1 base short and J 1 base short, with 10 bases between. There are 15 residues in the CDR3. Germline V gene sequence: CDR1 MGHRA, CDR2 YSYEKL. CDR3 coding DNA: TGCGCCAGCAGCCAAGGCAGGGTGAGGAACACTGAAGCTTTCTTT. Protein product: CASSQGRVRNTEAFF.

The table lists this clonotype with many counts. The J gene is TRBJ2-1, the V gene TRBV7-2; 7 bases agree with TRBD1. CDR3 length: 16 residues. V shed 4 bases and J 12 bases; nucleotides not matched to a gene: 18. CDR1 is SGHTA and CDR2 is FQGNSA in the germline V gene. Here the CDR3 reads CASSSLGTAGSRGQFF. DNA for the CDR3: TGTGCCAGCAGCTCCCTAGGGACAGCCGGGTCAAGGGGGCAGTTCTTC.